A selection of T cell receptor beta chains follows, all from one sample in a study of blood T cell repertoires in COVID-19. Libraries were prepared by immunoSEQ multiplex PCR; TCRdb keeps only in-frame clonotypes and omits some of them. The repertoire holds about 130,000 clones, with about 92% as singletons. The sample was peripheral blood. The receptors here all came from a man aged 60-69 years with COVID-19, enrolled during active disease. Both conserved end residues are part of each CDR3. A D gene is named only where the DNA matches it firmly. Some rows mark clone size as missing; the rest say once, few, many or name a class of expanded clone.

j_call	clone_size	v_call	d_call	cdr3_aa	cdr3_nt
TRBJ2-1	once	TRBV7-3	TRBD2	CASSSAGGSYNEQFF	TGTGCCAGCTCATCCGCGGGAGGGTCCTACAATGAGCAGTTCTTC
TRBJ2-7	-	TRBV7-9	TRBD1	CASSLALSLGDRAYEQYF	TGTGCCAGCAGCTTAGCTTTAAGTCTCGGGGACAGGGCCTACGAGCAGTACTTC
TRBJ2-2	-	TRBV27	-	CASSSVGELFF	TGTGCCAGCAGTTCGGTTGGGGAGCTGTTTTTT
TRBJ1-1	-	TRBV19	-	CASSTGLMNTEAFF	TGTGCCAGTAGTACCGGACTCATGAACACTGAAGCTTTCTTT
TRBJ1-2	-	TRBV5-4	TRBD1	CASSPTSTGTNYGYTF	TGTGCCAGCAGCCCTACCTCGACAGGGACTAACTATGGCTACACCTTC
TRBJ2-2	-	TRBV5-5	TRBD1	CASSFSGTDTGELFF	TGTGCCAGCAGCTTCAGTGGGACAGACACCGGGGAGCTGTTTTTT
TRBJ1-3	-	TRBV2	TRBD1	CASRTGTGENTIYF	TGTGCCAGTCGGACCGGGACAGGGGAAAACACCATATATTTT
TRBJ2-7	-	TRBV18	-	CASSLVTGSPYEQYF	TGTGCCAGCTCACTAGTAACAGGAAGCCCCTACGAGCAGTACTTC
TRBJ1-3	-	TRBV6-1	-	CASSDTGPGNTIYF	TGTGCCAGCAGTGATACAGGGCCCGGAAACACCATATATTTT
TRBJ1-2	-	TRBV7-6	-	CASSLLGQKEGVDGYTF	TGTGCCAGCAGCTTATTAGGGCAAAAAGAGGGTGTGGATGGCTACACCTTC
TRBJ1-2	-	TRBV5-5	TRBD1	CASSLRVGGGYGYTF	TGTGCCAGCAGCTTACGGGTAGGGGGCGGGTATGGCTACACCTTC
TRBJ2-7	-	TRBV11-2	-	CASSPRVEQYF	TGTGCCAGCAGCCCGAGGGTGGAGCAGTACTTC
TRBJ2-5	-	TRBV23-1	TRBD1	CASSQRGTGGFQETQYF	TGCGCCAGCAGTCAAAGGGGGACAGGGGGCTTTCAAGAGACCCAGTACTTC
TRBJ1-4	-	TRBV3-1/TRBV3-2	TRBD1	CASSPGQGVEKLFF	TGTGCCAGCAGCCCCGGACAGGGGGTTGAAAAACTGTTTTTT
TRBJ2-5	-	TRBV15	TRBD2	CATSRVYTSGRGETQYF	TGTGCCACCAGCAGAGTCTATACTAGCGGGAGAGGAGAGACCCAGTACTTC
TRBJ1-4	-	TRBV5-1	-	CASSLVARTETNEKLFF	TGCGCCAGCAGCTTGGTGGCCAGAACCGAAACTAATGAAAAACTGTTTTTT
TRBJ1-1	-	TRBV7-2	TRBD1	CASSPGTEMNTEAFF	TGTGCCAGCAGCCCCGGGACAGAGATGAACACTGAAGCTTTCTTT
TRBJ2-1	-	TRBV5-1	-	CASSFNPGFYNEQFF	TGCGCCAGCAGCTTTAACCCGGGGTTCTACAATGAGCAGTTCTTC
TRBJ2-7	-	TRBV2	TRBD1	CASSVTRDREKGYEQYF	TGTGCCAGCAGTGTGACCCGGGACAGGGAAAAGGGCTACGAGCAGTACTTC
TRBJ1-5	-	TRBV10-3	-	CAISDGGPLDQPQHF	TGTGCCATCAGTGATGGAGGGCCCCTAGATCAGCCCCAGCATTTT
TRBJ2-3	-	TRBV16	-	CASSLDSPPDTQYF	TGTGCCAGCAGCCTCGACAGCCCCCCAGATACGCAGTATTTT
TRBJ1-4	-	TRBV5-3	TRBD1	CARSSGQGGEKLFF	TGTGCCAGAAGCTCGGGACAGGGCGGTGAAAAACTGTTTTTT
TRBJ2-3	once	TRBV9	-	CASSVAPGSSSSLDTQYF	TGTGCCAGCAGCGTAGCCCCGGGGAGCTCCTCTTCCCTAGATACGCAGTATTTT
TRBJ2-3	-	TRBV30	-	CAWSDGRADTQYF	TGTGCCTGGAGTGACGGTCGCGCAGATACGCAGTATTTT
TRBJ2-1	-	TRBV7-3	-	CASSPLSYNEQFF	TGTGCCAGCAGCCCTCTATCCTACAATGAGCAGTTCTTC
TRBJ2-7	-	TRBV24-1	-	CATSGPNSYEQYF	TGTGCCACCAGTGGGCCGAACTCCTACGAGCAGTACTTC
TRBJ1-3	-	TRBV9	-	CASSDGVSGNTIYF	TGTGCCAGCAGCGACGGGGTCTCTGGAAACACCATATATTTT
TRBJ1-2	-	TRBV20-1	-	CSASKEENYGYTF	TGCAGTGCTAGTAAGGAGGAGAACTATGGCTACACCTTC
TRBJ1-6	-	TRBV4-1	TRBD1	CASSHRGQASNSPLHF	TGCGCCAGCAGCCACCGTGGACAGGCGAGTAATTCACCCCTCCACTTT
TRBJ1-1	-	TRBV27	TRBD1	CASSLGQGWNTEAFF	TGTGCCAGCAGTTTAGGACAGGGTTGGAACACTGAAGCTTTCTTT
TRBJ2-1	-	TRBV10-1	TRBD1	CASSETGTGGNEQFF	TGCGCCAGCAGTGAGACCGGGACAGGGGGCAATGAGCAGTTCTTC
TRBJ2-1	-	TRBV11-3	TRBD2	CASSPGLARNEQFF	TGTGCCAGCAGTCCGGGACTAGCTCGTAATGAGCAGTTCTTC
TRBJ2-5	-	TRBV5-6	-	CASSLGRDQETQYF	TGTGCCAGCAGCCTGGGCAGGGATCAAGAGACCCAGTACTTC
TRBJ2-2	-	TRBV7-9	TRBD2	CASSQGGLGAGELFF	TGTGCCAGCAGCCAGGGCGGACTAGGTGCCGGGGAGCTGTTTTTT
TRBJ2-3	-	TRBV15	-	CATSRSGVSGDTQYF	TGTGCCACCAGCAGATCGGGTGTCAGTGGTGATACGCAGTATTTT
TRBJ2-1	-	TRBV9	-	CASSVGEDEQFF	TGTGCCAGCAGCGTAGGAGAAGATGAGCAGTTCTTC
TRBJ2-2	-	TRBV4-2	TRBD1	CASSQAGDSFTGELFF	TGTGCCAGCAGCCAAGCAGGGGACAGCTTCACCGGGGAGCTGTTTTTT
TRBJ1-4	-	TRBV27	TRBD1	CASSLQGANEKLFF	TGTGCCAGCAGTTTACAGGGGGCTAATGAAAAACTGTTTTTT
TRBJ2-1	-	TRBV6-6	-	CASQKEGRVNEQFF	TGTGCCAGCCAAAAGGAGGGGCGGGTAAATGAGCAGTTCTTC
TRBJ2-1	-	TRBV4-2	TRBD2	CASSLPRLAQSSYNEQFF	TGTGCCAGCAGCCTTCCCCGACTAGCGCAGAGCTCCTACAATGAGCAGTTCTTC
TRBJ2-5	-	TRBV24-1	TRBD1	CATSDSGQGQETQYF	TGTGCCACCAGTGATTCGGGACAGGGCCAAGAGACCCAGTACTTC
TRBJ2-2	-	TRBV24-1	TRBD1	CATSKGQGWAGELFF	TGTGCCACCAGTAAAGGACAGGGATGGGCCGGGGAGCTGTTTTTT
TRBJ2-2	-	TRBV3-1/TRBV3-2	-	CASRGSGNTGELFF	TGTGCCAGCAGGGGCTCAGGGAACACCGGGGAGCTGTTTTTT
TRBJ1-1	-	TRBV19	-	CASSSGLAEAFF	TGTGCCAGTAGTAGCGGACTGGCTGAAGCTTTCTTT
TRBJ1-4	-	TRBV15	TRBD1	CATNRDRGNEKLFF	TGTGCCACCAACCGGGACAGGGGGAATGAAAAACTGTTTTTT
TRBJ1-2	-	TRBV20-1	TRBD1	CSASEGTGGWGGYTF	TGCAGTGCTAGTGAAGGGACAGGGGGATGGGGAGGCTACACCTTC
TRBJ2-2	medium-sized	TRBV11-2	-	CASSPRDLDTGELFF	TGTGCCAGCAGCCCGAGAGATTTGGACACCGGGGAGCTGTTTTTT
TRBJ1-2	-	TRBV2	-	CASSERGGGGLGYTF	TGTGCCAGCAGTGAAAGGGGAGGGGGAGGCCTTGGCTACACCTTC
TRBJ1-3	-	TRBV4-3	-	CASSQGLGRSPGNTIYF	TGCGCCAGCAGCCAAGGGCTGGGGCGATCGCCTGGAAACACCATATATTTT
TRBJ1-2	once	TRBV9	-	CASSTLDRGSNYGYTF	TGTGCCAGCAGCACCCTGGACAGAGGGTCGAACTATGGCTACACCTTC
TRBJ2-7	-	TRBV6-1	-	CASSDSTYEQYF	TGTGCCAGCAGTGATAGCACCTACGAGCAGTACTTC
TRBJ1-4	once	TRBV6-1	TRBD1	CASSGPTGTGDEKLFF	TGTGCCAGCAGTGGCCCGACCGGGACAGGGGATGAAAAACTGTTTTTT
TRBJ1-5	once	TRBV5-3	TRBD1	CARSGTGVGNQPQHF	TGTGCCAGAAGCGGGACAGGAGTAGGCAATCAGCCCCAGCATTTT